Presented here are 22 T cell receptor beta chains from one specimen sequenced in a study of molecular identifiers for immune sequencing clone quantification. One entry per CDR3 protein results from TCRdb running MiXCR on the PCR reads. The repertoire holds about 640,000 distinct CDR3 sequences, with 20% as singletons. Sequencing input: naive CD8+ T cells from blood, with Jurkat cell RNA spiked in. The subset: FACS-sorted CD8+CD4-CCR7+CD45RA+ naive T cells. The receptors come from a human donor in good health. Some libraries in this study had Jurkat cell RNA spiked in.

This clonotype was detected a few times. The V gene is TRBV4-3, the J gene TRBJ2-5; TRBD2 aligns across 7 bases. The germline V gene encodes CDR1 LGHNA and CDR2 YSLEER. V shed 0 bases and J 5 bases; nucleotides not matched to a gene: 12. This CDR3 is built from 17 residues. For the CDR3, the DNA is TGCGCCAGCAGCCAAGAGATCCCTAGCGGCCGGATGGAGACCCAGTACTTC. Residues: CASSQEIPSGRMETQYF.

As for this clonotype: A read error is possible here, since a much larger clone lies one base away. The chain couples TRBV5-4 to TRBJ2-7; D may be TRBD2 (5 bases). The germline gives CDR1 SGHNT, CDR2 YYREEE (reference sequence). The CDR3 runs to 15 residues. CDR3 nucleotides: TGTGCCAGCTGCTTGGAGTTCAGCAGCGGAAATCAGCAGTACTTC. Its protein is CASCLEFSSGNQQYF.

This clonotype was counted at least ten times. The chain recombines TRBV2 with TRBJ1-1, with D hard to call. Trimming took 7 bases from V and 2 from J, leaving 11 bases between them. The CDR3 loop spans 13 amino acids. Germline V lookup: CDR1 SNHLY, CDR2 FYNNEI. This CDR3 is CASMTSPNTEAFF. The CDR3 region has the DNA TGTGCCAGCATGACCAGCCCTAACACTGAAGCTTTCTTT.

The chain couples TRBV28 to TRBJ2-7; 11 bases agree with TRBD2. CDR1 and CDR2 (germline): MDHEN, SYDVKM. After removal of 2 bases from V and 4 bases from J, the junction contained 4 bases not matched to a gene. This CDR3 comprises 15 residues. CDR3 nucleotide sequence: TGTGCCAGCAGTTTAGTGGCTAGCGGGAGGTACGAGCAGTACTTC. Translated, it gives CASSLVASGRYEQYF.

Notes on this clonotype: A much larger clone sits a single nucleotide away, making a read error possible. The chain combines TRBV4-1 with TRBJ1-5; D is unresolved. This CDR3 comprises 15 residues. CDR1 MGHRA and CDR2 YSYEKL come from the germline V gene. CDR3 coding DNA: TGCGCCAGCAGCCAAGGGATGGGTGGCAATCGGCCCCAGCATTTT. Translating it yields CASSQGMGGNRPQHF.

A remark on this clonotype: A much larger clone sits a single nucleotide away, making a read error possible. J is TRBJ1-5 and V is TRBV30; 8 bases map to TRBD1. The CDR3 runs 13 residues. Germline CDR1 reads GTSNPN; CDR2 reads SVGIG (reference sequence). The CDR3 region is CARSDTGGRPQHF. The CDR3 DNA follows: TGTGCCCGGAGCGATACAGGGGGTAGACCCCAGCATTTT.

The J gene is TRBJ2-3, the V gene TRBV12-5; 11 nucleotides match TRBD2. This CDR3 is 18 amino acids long. Germline V lookup: CDR1 LGHNT, CDR2 FRNRAP. After removal of 3 bases from V and 2 bases from J, the junction contained 10 bases not matched to a gene. CDR3 coding DNA: TGTGCTAGTGGTTTCGGTGTAGCGGGAGGGCCCCCCACAGATACGCAGTATTTT. This sequence encodes CASGFGVAGGPPTDTQYF.

Turning to this clonotype: This may stem from a read error, because a much larger clone lies one nucleotide away. V gene TRBV12-5 combines with J gene TRBJ1-1; D unresolved. This CDR3 region has 14 residues. Germline V gene data show CDR1 as LGHNT and CDR2 as FRNRAP. Here the CDR3 reads CASGLGDLNTGAFF. The CDR3 region has the DNA TGTGCTAGTGGTTTGGGGGATCTGAACACTGGAGCTTTCTTT.

This clonotype was seen many times. The chain recombines TRBV30 with TRBJ2-7, with 12 bases identical to TRBD1. The V segment lost 1 base and the J segment 4 bases; nucleotides outside the gene matches: 2. The germline V gene encodes CDR1 GTSNPN and CDR2 SVGIG (reference sequence). The CDR3 covers 14 residues. The CDR3: CAWSAGQGAYEQYF. DNA for the CDR3: TGTGCCTGGAGTGCGGGACAGGGGGCATACGAGCAGTACTTC.

Comment on this clonotype: This may arise from a read error, as a much more abundant clone is one base away. This sequence joins TRBV5-1 and TRBJ2-5, with D hard to call. This CDR3 spans 14 amino acids. CDR1 is SGHRS, CDR2 YFSETQ, per germline. Trimming pared 4 bases from V and 5 bases from J, leaving 15 bases between. The CDR3 loop reads CASSLLWSGETQYF. CDR3 bases: TGCGCCAGCAGCCTCCTGTGGAGTGGGGAGACCCAGTACTTC.

At least ten counts were recorded for this clonotype. This chain connects TRBV29-1 to TRBJ2-7; 10 bases line up with TRBD1. The CDR3 loop spans 14 amino acids. The V gene end was trimmed by 5 bases and the J gene end by 3 bases; junction bases not matched to a gene: 7. Germline V gene lookup returns CDR1 SQVTM and CDR2 ANQGSEA. CDR3 bases: TGCAGCGTTCGCGGGACAGGGGAGGACTACGAGCAGTACTTC. Protein: CSVRGTGEDYEQYF.

In its sample, this clonotype was seen many times. The chain links TRBV7-9 to TRBJ1-1, with 11 positions matching TRBD1. Per the germline V gene, CDR1 is SEHNR and CDR2 is FQNEAQ (reference sequence). V was clipped by 5 bases and J by 6 bases; unmatched bases: 5. CDR3 length: 14 amino acids. The CDR3 DNA sequence: TGTGCCAGCAGCATCGGACAGGGGGCCTCTGAAGCTTTCTTT. Translated, it gives CASSIGQGASEAFF.

V is TRBV5-4 and J is TRBJ2-3; 8 bases are shared with TRBD2. Germline values: CDR1 SGHNT, CDR2 YYREEE (reference sequence). The CDR3 is 15 amino acids. Trimming took 2 bases from V and 4 from J; bases not matched to a gene: 6. CDR3 loop: CASSFRGGAADTQYF. The CDR3 nucleotides are TGTGCCAGCAGCTTTCGGGGGGGGGCGGCAGATACGCAGTATTTT.

This clonotype showed up many times. This chain uses TRBV20-1 with TRBJ2-7; the match to TRBD2 covers 7 bases. Germline CDR1 DFQATT, CDR2 SNEGSKA (reference sequence). The CDR3 spans 15 residues. After removal of 0 bases from V and 0 bases from J, the junction contained 5 bases not matched to a gene. CDR3 DNA sequence: TGCAGTGCTAGAGAAATAGGGACTATCTCCTACGAGCAGTACTTC. Its protein product is CSAREIGTISYEQYF.

Turning to this clonotype: A much larger clone lies a single base off, so this may be a read error. The chain joins TRBV4-2 to TRBJ1-5; weak D call: TRBD1 (6 bases). Looked up from germline, CDR1 is LGHNA and CDR2 is YNFKEQ. CDR3 length: 17 amino acids. Trimming cost V 4 bases and J 6 bases, with 22 bases left between them. DNA for the CDR3: TGTGCCAGCAGCCTACAGGAAGGACGGGGGGCTGTTCAGCCCCAGCATTTT. Residues: CASSLQEGRGAVQPQHF.

The rearrangement joins TRBV3-1 to TRBJ2-7; D remains ambiguous. V was trimmed by 4 bases and J by 5 bases, leaving 12 bases between them. Germline V gene data show CDR1 as LGHDT and CDR2 as YNNKEL (reference sequence). The CDR3 spans 13 residues. In DNA, the CDR3 is TGTGCCAGCAGCCCCCCTTTGGGCAACGAGCAGTACTTC. This codes for CASSPPLGNEQYF.

This clonotype was recorded many times. The J gene is TRBJ2-2, the V gene TRBV24-1; 13 bases are a match to TRBD2. The length of the CDR3 is 16 residues. J gave up 7 bases and V 4 bases, and 5 bases lay outside the gene matches. The germline CDR1 and CDR2 sequences are KGHDR and SFDVKD. In nucleotides, the CDR3 is TGTGCCACCAGTGACCGGACTAGCGGGAGTTTCGGGGAGCTGTTTTTT. It translates to CATSDRTSGSFGELFF.

This clonotype was seen repeatedly, ten times or more. The chain links TRBV4-1 to TRBJ1-1, with 7 bases that match TRBD1. This CDR3 contains 18 residues. The germline gives CDR1 MGHRA, CDR2 YSYEKL. V shed 1 base and J 0 bases; nucleotides not matched to a gene: 11. The CDR3 here is CASSQALTGTALNTEAFF. CDR3 bases: TGCGCCAGCAGCCAAGCCCTGACCGGGACAGCTTTGAACACTGAAGCTTTCTTT.

The table lists this clonotype with many counts. This chain connects TRBV10-3 to TRBJ2-3; D possibly corresponds to TRBD1 (5 bases). The CDR3 is 18 residues long. Trimming stripped 0 bases from V and 0 bases from J, with 16 bases between. Germline loops: CDR1 ENHRY, CDR2 SYGVKD. In DNA form, the CDR3 reads TGTGCCATCAGTGAGTCGGGCAGGACAACCTATAGCACAGATACGCAGTATTTT. Encoded protein: CAISESGRTTYSTDTQYF.

This clonotype appeared many times. The chain joins TRBV30 to TRBJ2-3; weak D call: TRBD2 (5 bases). This CDR3 is 12 amino acids long. V gave up 7 bases and J gave up 4 bases, with 12 bases separating them. CDR1 is GTSNPN, CDR2 SVGIG, per germline (reference sequence). In DNA form, the CDR3 reads TGTGCCTCAGAGGGCCCTGCAGATACGCAGTATTTT. This encodes CASEGPADTQYF.

With regard to this clonotype: A much larger clone sits a single nucleotide away, making a read error possible. The rearrangement links TRBV9 to TRBJ1-5; 7 bases map to TRBD1. The germline CDR1 and CDR2 sequences are SGDLS and YYNGEE. The V and J ends lost 7 bases and 9 bases, in that order; junction bases with no gene match: 13. The CDR3 length is 14 residues. CDR3 nucleotide sequence: TGTGCCAGCGGCGAAGGACAGGACCCGTGGCCCCAGCATTTT. It encodes CASGEGQDPWPQHF.

This clonotype has at least ten counts. This chain connects TRBV7-9 to TRBJ2-7, with 11 positions matching TRBD1. V shed 6 bases and J 4 bases; nucleotides not matched to a gene: 14. Germline V CDR1 and CDR2: SEHNR, FQNEAQ (reference sequence). The CDR3 contains 17 residues. CDR3 DNA: TGTGCCAGCAGGAGAACGGAGGGACAGGGGGAGGGTTACGAGCAGTACTTC. Translated: CASRRTEGQGEGYEQYF.